This paragraph covers one T cell receptor (beta chain) sequence. This clonotype has more than one count but fewer than ten. Its recognized antigen is unknown. There are no base qualities to consult, and no much larger clone falls within one base. The sample originates from a study of T-cell memory formation after mild COVID-19 (dated by TCRdb to the early 2020s). Regarding the research as a whole: TCR sequence clusters from the two donors were found to be largely donor specific. Longitudinal TCRalpha and TCRbeta repertoire sequencing tracked T-cell clones expanding and contracting after mild COVID-19 in a couple of donors. Two young, previously healthy adult volunteers made up the cohort, one male and one female.

Ficoll-Paque density gradient centrifugation was used to isolate PBMCs. From a lookup of the germline V gene, CDR1 and CDR2 are MGHRA and YSYEKL. V lost 1 base and J lost 5 bases; the stretch between them is 11 bases long. The CDR3 covers 14 residues, taking in both the cysteine and the phenylalanine. The only DNA kept is the CDR3, 42 bases in frame from the first base. The reads were generated on an Illumina NovaSeq 6000. TCRalpha and TCRbeta cDNA libraries were built by 5'RACE with constant-segment primers, adding sample barcodes and unique molecular identifiers. Trizol reagent was used to extract RNA from every sample. The libraries were amplified in two PCR steps, and the second step added a second sample barcode and Illumina TruSeq adapters. Sequencing of the libraries was done on an Illumina NovaSeq, producing 2 x 150 bp paired-end reads. The authors processed their data as follows. Reads were demultiplexed and collapsed into UMI-guided consensus sequences with migec v1.2.7. With mixcr v2.1.11, UMI consensuses were aligned to TRA and TRB V and J templates and assembled into clonotypes. Clonotypes were classified as expanded or contracted when called significant by both edgeR and NoisET, with noise models trained on biological replicates. For edgeR calls, the thresholds were a false discovery rate-adjusted p below 0.01 and a log2 fold-change of 1. As an exploratory analysis of dynamics, PCA with hierarchical clustering was applied to max-normalized trajectories of the 1000 most abundant clonotypes. Each responding clone was given a CD4 or CD8 phenotype based on the CD4+ and CD8+ repertoires, which had been sequenced separately. In TCRdb, the public reads were trimmed at Q25 with fastp and aligned with MiXCR, with productive beta chains retained. Merged by CDR3 protein, the rows form single entries marked with the most common genes and DNA. The V and J calls follow TCRdb's processing rather than the paper's. For this sample there are roughly 380,000 distinct CDR3 sequences; around 27% appear just once. The ten largest clonotypes hold about 13% of the sample.

Results the study describes overall, beyond this receptor: The detection of some responding clones in pre-infection memory suggests that pre-existing cross-reactive memory T cells joined the SARS-CoV-2 response. The study covered only a couple of mild cases, and larger cohorts including severe cases with pre-infection samples were considered necessary. Contracting CD4+ clones were found mainly in CM and EM memory subsets, while CD8+ clones were enriched in EMRA. Clones contracting from day 15 to 85 had balanced CD4/CD8 phenotypes, while a second wave expanding from day 15 to 37 was biased towards CD4+. SARS-CoV-2 specificity was not confirmed for the second-wave clones peaking on day 37.

The chain employs TRBV4-1 and TRBJ2-5; TRBD1 is a weak D gene call, 7 bases matching. The material sequenced was PBMCs or a T cell subset sorted from them (not recorded which). This receptor was identified in an adult woman who had mild COVID-19 (a few samples of this study predate the infection). The sample titles of this study are shuffled in the database, so cell type and time point are left out; the donor was told from shared clones. In nucleotides, the sequence is TGCGCCAGCAGCCAAGGGGCAGGGGGGGAGACCCAGTACTTC. This encodes CASSQGAGGETQYF.